This TCR beta chain was profiled in a study of blood T cell repertoires in COVID-19. The overall study: Donors in the United States, Italy and Spain gave samples during acute or convalescent COVID-19. PBMCs, B-cell-depleted T cells, or T cells were the source of the cDNA or gDNA that made up the material.

TCRdb's copy holds only in-frame clones and misses some; the assay was immunoSEQ multiplex PCR. Here the sample spans approximately 150,000 clones, 82% being singletons. The CDR3 totals 15 residues. Germline lookup yields CDR1 SGHRS and CDR2 YFSETQ. Deletions cut 1 base from V and 5 bases from J, with 13 bases between. Sequenced input: peripheral blood. The chain is built from TRBV5-1 and TRBJ2-1, with D possibly matching TRBD2 (5 bases). The source of this sequence is a human donor with acute or convalescent COVID-19. The donor label of this sample is uncertain. The CDR3 bases are TGCGCCAGCAGCTTGCCCTCCCAGCGGAACAATGAGCAGTTCTTC. Translation: CASSLPSQRNNEQFF.